These 15 T cell receptor beta chains share one sample of origin, sequenced in a study of vaccination and CD4 T cells after COVID-19. These TCRs are of unknown antigen specificity. The treatment was: roughly 10-day PBMC culture with coronavirus spike peptide pools or control peptides (ViraFEST assay). One should note that the unexposed donor's CD4+ T cells were collected before the COVID-19 pandemic (2011-2018). Researchers used the Oncomine TCR Beta short-read assay to sequence DNA from cultured CD4+ T cells. TCRdb fed the PCR reads into MiXCR, producing one record per CDR3 protein. Among 4,000 or so distinct CDR3 sequences listed, approximately 38% were seen once. Source material: CD4+ T cells from blood, cultured in vitro. All receptors derive from a human donor in good health.

The chain recombines TRBV7-6 with TRBJ1-5, with D unresolved. Germline loops: CDR1 SGHVS, CDR2 FNYEAQ. CDR3 length: 15 amino acids. Trimming removed 1 base at V and 5 bases at J, with 12 bases between. The CDR3 DNA reads as TGTGCCAGCAGCTTAGTCCCCACGCAGGATCAGCCCCAGCATTTT. This encodes CASSLVPTQDQPQHF.

This clonotype is labeled medium-sized. This rearrangement joins TRBV6-4 to TRBJ2-1; TRBD2 aligns across 11 bases. The CDR3 has 15 residues. Germline V lookup: CDR1 MRHNA, CDR2 SNTAGT. V was clipped by 0 bases and J by 6 bases; unmatched bases: 1. The DNA for the CDR3 is TGTGCCAGCAGTGACTCTAGCGGGGGGGCCAATGAGCAGTTCTTC. It yields the protein CASSDSSGGANEQFF.

The chain uses TRBV10-3 and TRBJ2-5, with 9 bases that match TRBD2. This CDR3 contains 14 residues. CDR1 and CDR2 from the germline V gene are ENHRY and SYGVKD. J was trimmed by 0 bases and V by 10 bases; bases with no gene match: 6. In DNA form, the CDR3 reads TGTGCCAGCGCTAGCGGGGATAACCAAGAGACCCAGTACTTC. Translating gives CASASGDNQETQYF.

This chain uses TRBV21-1 with TRBJ1-1. TRBV21-1 is termed a pseudogene. This CDR3 has 13 amino acids. The CDR3 loop reads CASSKGRRGGAFF. CDR3 in DNA: TGTGCCAGCAGCAAAGGAAGGAGAGGTGGGGCTTTCTTT.

This clonotype was found a few times. V is TRBV7-9 and J is TRBJ1-1; D ambiguous. V was trimmed by 3 bases and J by 0 bases, leaving 8 bases between them. The CDR3 loop spans 14 amino acids. CDR1 and CDR2 (germline): SEHNR, FQNEAQ (reference sequence). This CDR3 reads CASSFGAMNTEAFF. For the CDR3, the DNA is TGTGCCAGCAGCTTTGGTGCGATGAACACTGAAGCTTTCTTT.

The chain couples TRBV6-2 or TRBV6-3 to TRBJ1-2; D may be TRBD1 (6 bases). Germline loops: CDR1 MNHEY, CDR2 SVGEGT. This CDR3 spans 14 amino acids. Trimming took 6 bases from V and 3 from J, leaving 14 bases between them. DNA of the CDR3: TGTGCCAGCAGACCCCTAACAGGGTACTATGGCTACACCTTC. Encoded protein: CASRPLTGYYGYTF.

This clonotype was counted only a few times. V gene TRBV5-5 combines with J gene TRBJ2-5, with a tentative D call TRBD2 (7 bases). This CDR3 has 15 residues. V lost 0 bases, J lost 1 base, and 10 bases lay in between. Germline CDR1 is SGHKS and CDR2 is YYEKEE (reference sequence). CDR3 residues: CASSLGGGPQETQYF. In DNA form, the CDR3 reads TGTGCCAGCAGCTTGGGCGGGGGCCCCCAAGAGACCCAGTACTTC.

This clonotype was seen only a few times. J is TRBJ1-6 and V is TRBV20-1; no clear D. The CDR3 covers 14 residues. CDR1 is DFQATT and CDR2 is SNEGSKA in the germline V gene (reference sequence). V lost 0 bases and J lost 9, with 12 bases in between. The chain's CDR3 is CSAREASGISPLHF. The CDR3 coding sequence is TGCAGTGCTAGAGAGGCCTCGGGCATTTCACCCCTCCACTTT.

The chain employs TRBV5-1 and TRBJ1-2, with D possibly being TRBD1 (6 bases). CDR1 is SGHRS, CDR2 YFSETQ, per germline. The V end was cut by 0 bases, the J end by 2 bases, with 8 bases between. The CDR3 is 14 residues long. CDR3 in DNA: TGCGCCAGCAGCTTGGGCGGACAGAACTATGGCTACACCTTC. It codes for CASSLGGQNYGYTF.

In this sample, this clonotype is medium-sized (0.01 to 0.1%). V usage is TRBV7-2 and J usage is TRBJ1-1; 7 nucleotides agree with TRBD1. Germline lookup yields CDR1 SGHTA and CDR2 FQGNSA. CDR3 length: 14 amino acids. V shed 5 bases, J shed 2 bases, and the junction held 5 bases outside the gene matches. The CDR3 protein is CASSARQGNTEAFF. For the CDR3, the DNA is TGTGCCAGCAGCGCTCGACAGGGAAACACTGAAGCTTTCTTT.

The rearrangement uses TRBV6-1 and TRBJ1-3; no definite D call. The CDR3 covers 13 residues. CDR1 is MNHNS and CDR2 is SASEGT in the germline V gene. Trimming took 5 bases from V and 4 from J, leaving 9 bases between them. The chain's CDR3 is CASSKDWGNTIYF. CDR3 sequence (DNA): TGTGCCAGCAGTAAGGACTGGGGAAACACCATATATTTT.

The DNA of the CDR3 is TGTGCCAGCAGCTTAGGTCGTCAGGGTGGCACTGAAGCTTTCTTT. Protein product: CASSLGRQGGTEAFF. This chain connects TRBV7-9 to TRBJ1-1; D is possibly TRBD1 (5 bases). The CDR3 length is 15 residues. Germline V gene sequence: CDR1 SEHNR, CDR2 FQNEAQ (reference sequence). The V end was cut by 1 base, the J end by 4 bases, with 13 bases between.

The genes are TRBV29-1 and TRBJ2-7, with 12 bases identical to TRBD2. Germline CDR1 SQVTM, CDR2 ANQGSEA. The V and J ends lost 4 bases and 3 bases, in that order; junction bases with no gene match: 1. The CDR3 length is 13 residues. This CDR3 reads CSVAGLAGYEQYF. DNA for the CDR3: TGCAGCGTTGCGGGACTAGCGGGCTACGAGCAGTACTTC.

The V gene is TRBV9, the J gene TRBJ2-7; 7 nucleotides match TRBD2. Germline trimming cut 4 bases from V and 4 bases from J; bases unmatched to any gene: 5. This CDR3 contains 13 residues. Germline CDR1 SGDLS, CDR2 YYNGEE. Here the CDR3 DNA reads TGTGCCAGCAGCACATCGGGGGGATACGAGCAGTACTTC. Encoded protein: CASSTSGGYEQYF.

This clonotype was observed a few times. This chain joins TRBV6-4 and TRBJ2-5; possibly TRBD1 or TRBD2 for D (6 bases each). Germline V gives CDR1 MRHNA, CDR2 SNTAGT. V gave up 6 bases and J gave up 4 bases, with 12 bases separating them. CDR3 length: 13 amino acids. CDR3 in amino acids: CASSRQEGETQYF. CDR3 nucleotide sequence: TGTGCCAGCAGCCGACAGGAGGGAGAGACCCAGTACTTC.